These T cell receptor beta chains were read from a single sample in a study of post-analysis software for immune sequencing data. Using its own MiXCR run on the PCR reads, TCRdb lists one record per CDR3 protein. Here the sample spans about 430,000 distinct CDR3 sequences, about 39% being singletons. Sequenced sample: blood. These receptors were obtained from a girl aged 2-15 years with multiple sclerosis. CDR3s include the opening cysteine and the closing phenylalanine or tryptophan. The D gene is left open where the match is weak. Clone size is stated in some rows and not others, as once, few, many or a class when expanded.

>TRBJ2-4|TRBV11-2|TRBD2|few
TGTGCCAGCAGCTCCCCACTAGCGGGGGGATCTCTAACCAAAAACATTCAGTACTTC
CASSSPLAGGSLTKNIQYF
>TRBJ2-3|TRBV6-5|.|.
TGTGCCAGCAGTTACTCGGGGGAGTACACAGATACGCAGTATTTT
CASSYSGEYTDTQYF
>TRBJ2-1|TRBV20-1|.|.
TGCAGTGCTAGGGGGCGAGGCGGGGACTTCTACAATGAGCAGTTCTTC
CSARGRGGDFYNEQFF
>TRBJ2-3|TRBV25-1|TRBD1|.
TGTGCCAGTAACGCGGACAGGGTTGCAGATACGCAGTATTTT
CASNADRVADTQYF
>TRBJ2-7|TRBV27|.|few
TGTGCCAGCAGTTTCGCCCGACGGGGTGCCTACGAGCAGTACTTC
CASSFARRGAYEQYF
>TRBJ2-7|TRBV29-1|TRBD1|many
TGCAGCGTTGAAGGGTCGTCCGGGACAGGAATCTACGAGCAGTACTTC
CSVEGSSGTGIYEQYF
>TRBJ1-5|TRBV7-2|.|.
TGTGCCAGCAGCTTAGTGAATCAGCCCCAGCATTTT
CASSLVNQPQHF
>TRBJ1-5|TRBV27|.|.
TGTGCCAGCAGTCCAGATCGACCCGGGAATCAGCCCCAGCATTTT
CASSPDRPGNQPQHF
>TRBJ2-5|TRBV27|TRBD2|.
TGTGCCAGCAGTTCGCAAATGAGCGGGACCTACGAGACCCAGTACTTC
CASSSQMSGTYETQYF
>TRBJ2-7|TRBV5-1|.|.
TGCGCCAGCAGCTTTGAGGGCATCTCCTACGAGCAGTACTTC
CASSFEGISYEQYF
>TRBJ2-7|TRBV10-3|TRBD2|few
TGTGCCATCAGTGATTTGCGGGAGGACCCTTTCGAGCAGTACTTC
CAISDLREDPFEQYF
>TRBJ2-1|TRBV28|.|few
TGTGCCAGCAGTTTAAGTTTTAACAGCCAATACAATGAGCAGTTCTTC
CASSLSFNSQYNEQFF
>TRBJ2-7|TRBV10-3|TRBD1|.
TGTGCCATCAGAGCCGACAGGGTCGGCGACGAGCAGTACTTC
CAIRADRVGDEQYF
>TRBJ2-3|TRBV28|TRBD2|.
TGTGCCAGCAGCTCCGCGGGTAGCGGGGTCACAGATACGCAGTATTTT
CASSSAGSGVTDTQYF
>TRBJ2-5|TRBV11-2|.|.
TGTGCCAGCAGCGTTAGTGGCAGGGGTCGGGAGACCCAGTACTTC
CASSVSGRGRETQYF
>TRBJ1-1|TRBV10-3|.|.
TGTGCCATCAGTGAGTCGATACAGGCAAACACTGAAGCTTTCTTT
CAISESIQANTEAFF
>TRBJ2-1|TRBV4-2|.|few
TGTGCCAGCAGCCAGGCACAGGGCCATGAGCAGTTCTTC
CASSQAQGHEQFF
>TRBJ2-1|TRBV6-2/TRBV6-3|.|few
TGTGCCAGCAGTCTACCAAAATCTACAGGTTACAATGAGCAGTTCTTC
CASSLPKSTGYNEQFF
>TRBJ1-5|TRBV12-3/TRBV12-4|TRBD1|.
TGTGCCAGCAGTTTACCAGGGGGGTACAATCAGCCCCAGCATTTT
CASSLPGGYNQPQHF
>TRBJ1-2|TRBV18|TRBD1|.
TGTGCCAGCTCACCACAAGAAAACAGGGGGCGGATTTCCTATGGCTACACCTTC
CASSPQENRGRISYGYTF
>TRBJ1-2|TRBV29-1|.|.
TGCAGCGTCGGAGGACGTATGTCCTATGGCTACACCTTC
CSVGGRMSYGYTF
>TRBJ2-5|TRBV10-3|TRBD1|.
TGTGCCATCAGCGCACAGGGGGCAGAGACCCAGTACTTC
CAISAQGAETQYF